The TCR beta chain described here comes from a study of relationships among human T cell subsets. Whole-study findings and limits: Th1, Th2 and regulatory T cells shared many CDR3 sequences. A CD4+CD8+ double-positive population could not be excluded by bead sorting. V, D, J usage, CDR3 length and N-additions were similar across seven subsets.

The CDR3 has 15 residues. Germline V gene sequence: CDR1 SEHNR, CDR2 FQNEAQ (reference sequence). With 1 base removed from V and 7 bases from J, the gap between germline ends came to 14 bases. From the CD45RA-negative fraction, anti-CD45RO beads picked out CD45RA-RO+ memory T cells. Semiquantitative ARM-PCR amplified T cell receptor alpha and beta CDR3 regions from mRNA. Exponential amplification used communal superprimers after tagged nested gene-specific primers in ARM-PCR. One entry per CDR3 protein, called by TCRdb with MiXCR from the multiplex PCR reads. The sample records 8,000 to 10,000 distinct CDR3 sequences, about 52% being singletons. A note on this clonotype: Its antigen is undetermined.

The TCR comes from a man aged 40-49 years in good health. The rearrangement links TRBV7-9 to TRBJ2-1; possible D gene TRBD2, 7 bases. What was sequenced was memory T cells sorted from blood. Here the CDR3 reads CASSLVGGGKNEQFF. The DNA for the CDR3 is TGTGCCAGCAGCTTAGTAGGGGGGGGTAAAAATGAGCAGTTCTTC.